The 2 T cell receptor beta chains in this list originate from one sample, sequenced in a study of shared clonotypes between healthy human individuals. TCRdb's table, derived via immunoSEQ multiplex PCR, lists solely in-frame clones and lacks some. The sample holds about half a million clones, about 80% seen once. Sequenced input: PBMCs. These receptors all stem from a woman in her thirties or forties in good health. Some clones in this sample may be carry-over from other donors' samples.

The CDR3 sequence: CASRSPAQGSAGELFF. In DNA form, the CDR3 reads TGTGCCAGCAGATCCCCCGCCCAGGGCAGTGCCGGGGAGCTGTTTTTT. The chain joins TRBV7-9 to TRBJ2-2; D perhaps matches TRBD1 (5 bases). The CDR3 is made up of 16 amino acids. Trimming removed 6 bases from V and 6 bases from J, with 20 bases in between. CDR1 is SEHNR, CDR2 FQNEAQ, per germline (reference sequence).

In this sample, this clone turned up many times. The chain couples TRBV5-1 to TRBJ1-4; possible D gene TRBD1, 6 bases. The CDR3 sequence is 14 residues long. CDR1 is SGHRS and CDR2 is YFSETQ in the germline V gene. The ends were cut back, 0 bases at V and 4 bases at J, with 7 bases in the middle. The DNA of the CDR3 is TGCGCCAGCAGCTTGGGACAGGTTAATGAAAAACTGTTTTTT. Protein product: CASSLGQVNEKLFF.